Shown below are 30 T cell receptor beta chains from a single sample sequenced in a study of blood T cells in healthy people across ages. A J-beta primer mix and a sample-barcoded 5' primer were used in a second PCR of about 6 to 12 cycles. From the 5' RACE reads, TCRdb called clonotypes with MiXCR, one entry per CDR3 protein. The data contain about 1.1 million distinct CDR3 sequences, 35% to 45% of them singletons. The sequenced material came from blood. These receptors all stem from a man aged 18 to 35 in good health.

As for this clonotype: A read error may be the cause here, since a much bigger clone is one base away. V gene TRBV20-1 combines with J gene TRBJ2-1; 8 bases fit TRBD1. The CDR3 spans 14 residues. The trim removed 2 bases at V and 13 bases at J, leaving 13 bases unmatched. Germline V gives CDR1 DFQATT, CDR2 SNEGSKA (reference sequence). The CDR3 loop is CSARPDREYGTQFF. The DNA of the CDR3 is TGCAGTGCTAGACCGGACAGGGAATACGGGACCCAGTTCTTC.

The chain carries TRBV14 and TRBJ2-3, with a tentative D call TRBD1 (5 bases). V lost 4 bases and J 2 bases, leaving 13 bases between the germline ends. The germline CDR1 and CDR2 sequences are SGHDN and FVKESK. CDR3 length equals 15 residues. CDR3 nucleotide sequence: TGTGCCAGCAGCCCACTGGACACCCACACAGATACGCAGTATTTT. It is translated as CASSPLDTHTDTQYF.

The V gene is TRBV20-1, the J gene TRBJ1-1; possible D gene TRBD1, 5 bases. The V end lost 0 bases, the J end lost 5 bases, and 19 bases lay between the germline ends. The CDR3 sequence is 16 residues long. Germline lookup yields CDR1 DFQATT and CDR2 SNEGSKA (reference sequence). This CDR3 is CSARDRRRGGGTEAFF. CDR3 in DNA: TGCAGTGCTAGAGATCGACGTCGGGGGGGAGGGACTGAAGCTTTCTTT.

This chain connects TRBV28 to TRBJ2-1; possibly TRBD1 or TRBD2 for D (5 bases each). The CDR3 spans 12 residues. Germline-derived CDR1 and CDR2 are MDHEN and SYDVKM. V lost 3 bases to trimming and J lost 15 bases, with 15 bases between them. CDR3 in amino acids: CASSLVQEDWFF. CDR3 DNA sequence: TGTGCCAGCAGTTTGGTACAGGAGGACTGGTTCTTC. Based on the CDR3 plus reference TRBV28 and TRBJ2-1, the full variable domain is DVKVTQSSRYLVKRTGEKVFLECVQDMDHENMFWYRQDPGLGLRLIYFSYDVKMKEKGDIPEGYSVSREKKERFSLILESASTNQTSMYLCASSLVQEDWFFGPGTRLTVL.

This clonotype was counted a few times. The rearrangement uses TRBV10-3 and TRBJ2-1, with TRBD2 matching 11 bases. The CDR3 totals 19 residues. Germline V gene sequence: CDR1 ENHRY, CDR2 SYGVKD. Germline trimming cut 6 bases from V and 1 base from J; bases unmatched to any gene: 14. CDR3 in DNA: TGTGCCATCAGCGCGCAAGTGATTTTAGCGGGGGGGTCCTACAATGAGCAGTTCTTC. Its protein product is CAISAQVILAGGSYNEQFF.

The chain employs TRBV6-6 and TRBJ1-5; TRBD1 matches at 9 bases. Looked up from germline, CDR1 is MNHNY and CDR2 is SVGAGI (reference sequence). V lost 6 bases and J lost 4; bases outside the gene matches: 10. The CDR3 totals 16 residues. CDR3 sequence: CASSLRTGANNQPQHF. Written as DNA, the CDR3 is TGTGCCAGCAGCCTACGGACAGGGGCCAATAATCAGCCCCAGCATTTT.

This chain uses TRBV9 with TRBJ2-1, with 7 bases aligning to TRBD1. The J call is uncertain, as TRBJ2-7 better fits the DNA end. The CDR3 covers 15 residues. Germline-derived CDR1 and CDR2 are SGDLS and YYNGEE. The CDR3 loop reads CASSSDRASYNEQYF. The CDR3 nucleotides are TGTGCCAGCAGCTCCGACAGGGCCTCATACAATGAGCAGTACTTC.

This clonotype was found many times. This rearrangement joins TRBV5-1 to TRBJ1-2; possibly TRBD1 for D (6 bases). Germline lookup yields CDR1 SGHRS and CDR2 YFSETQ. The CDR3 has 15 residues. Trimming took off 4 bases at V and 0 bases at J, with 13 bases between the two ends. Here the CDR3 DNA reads TGCGCCAGCAGCCCTCGCGGACAGACTAACTATGGCTACACCTTC. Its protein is CASSPRGQTNYGYTF.

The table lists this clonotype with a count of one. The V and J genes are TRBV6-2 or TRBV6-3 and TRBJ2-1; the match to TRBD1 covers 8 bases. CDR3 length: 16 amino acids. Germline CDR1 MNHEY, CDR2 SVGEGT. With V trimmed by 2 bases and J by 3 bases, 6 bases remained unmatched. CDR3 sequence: CASSYEQGAYYNEQFF. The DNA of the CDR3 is TGTGCCAGCAGTTACGAGCAGGGGGCTTACTACAATGAGCAGTTCTTC.

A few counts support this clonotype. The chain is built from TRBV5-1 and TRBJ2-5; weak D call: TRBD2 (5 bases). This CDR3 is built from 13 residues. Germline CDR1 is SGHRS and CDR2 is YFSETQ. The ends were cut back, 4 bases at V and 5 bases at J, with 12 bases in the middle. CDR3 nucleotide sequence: TGCGCCAGCAGCGTTATAGTAGCGGAGACCCAGTACTTC. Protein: CASSVIVAETQYF.

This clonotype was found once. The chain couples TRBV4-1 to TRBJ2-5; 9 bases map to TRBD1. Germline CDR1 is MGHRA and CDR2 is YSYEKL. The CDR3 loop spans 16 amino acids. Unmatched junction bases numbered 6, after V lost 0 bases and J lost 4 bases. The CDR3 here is CASSQEGTGRIETQYF. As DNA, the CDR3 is TGCGCCAGCAGCCAAGAAGGGACAGGGAGGATAGAGACCCAGTACTTC.

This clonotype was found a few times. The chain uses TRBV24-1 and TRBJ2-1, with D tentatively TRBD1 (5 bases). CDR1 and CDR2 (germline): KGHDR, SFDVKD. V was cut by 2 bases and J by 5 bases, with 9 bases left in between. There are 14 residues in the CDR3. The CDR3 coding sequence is TGTGCCACCAGTGATTGGGGCCTGGACAATGAGCAGTTCTTC. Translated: CATSDWGLDNEQFF.

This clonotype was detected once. The CDR3 loop is CSASRLAGGIEQYF. In DNA form, the CDR3 reads TGCAGTGCTAGCCGGCTAGCGGGGGGGATCGAGCAGTACTTC. The chain is built from TRBV20-1 and TRBJ2-7; 12 nucleotides align to TRBD2. This CDR3 is built from 14 residues. Germline V gene lookup returns CDR1 DFQATT and CDR2 SNEGSKA (reference sequence). Germline trimming cut 3 bases from V and 6 bases from J; bases unmatched to any gene: 6.

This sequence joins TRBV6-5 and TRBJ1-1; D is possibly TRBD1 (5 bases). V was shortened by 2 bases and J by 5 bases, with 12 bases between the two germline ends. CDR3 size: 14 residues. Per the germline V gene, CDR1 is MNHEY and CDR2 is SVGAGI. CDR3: CASSYQGVGTEAFF. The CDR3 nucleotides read TGTGCCAGCAGTTACCAGGGAGTAGGGACTGAAGCTTTCTTT.

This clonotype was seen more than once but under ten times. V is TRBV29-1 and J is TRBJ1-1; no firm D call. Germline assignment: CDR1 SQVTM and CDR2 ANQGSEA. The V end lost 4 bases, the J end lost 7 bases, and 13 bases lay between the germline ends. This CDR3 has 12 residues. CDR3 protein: CSVAGRQSEAFF. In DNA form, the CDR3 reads TGCAGCGTTGCCGGACGCCAAAGTGAAGCTTTCTTT.

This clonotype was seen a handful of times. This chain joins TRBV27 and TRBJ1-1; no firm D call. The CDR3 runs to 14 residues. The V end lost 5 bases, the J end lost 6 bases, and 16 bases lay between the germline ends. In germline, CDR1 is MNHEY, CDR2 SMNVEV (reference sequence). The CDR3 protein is CASSTGPRGAEAFF. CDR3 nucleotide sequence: TGTGCCAGCAGTACCGGACCTCGCGGGGCTGAAGCTTTCTTT.

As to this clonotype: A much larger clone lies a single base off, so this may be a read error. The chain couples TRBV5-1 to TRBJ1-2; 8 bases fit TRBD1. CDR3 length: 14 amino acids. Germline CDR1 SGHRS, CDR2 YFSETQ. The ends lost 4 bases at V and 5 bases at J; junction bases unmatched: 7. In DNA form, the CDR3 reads TGCGCCAGCAGCGTGGGGACAGGCGTTTATGGCTACACCTTC. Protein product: CASSVGTGVYGYTF.

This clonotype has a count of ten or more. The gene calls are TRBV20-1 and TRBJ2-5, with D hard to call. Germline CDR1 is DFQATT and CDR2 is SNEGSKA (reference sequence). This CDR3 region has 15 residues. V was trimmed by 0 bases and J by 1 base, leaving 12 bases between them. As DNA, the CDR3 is TGCAGTGCTAGAGATGCGGCAGACCCCCAAGAGACCCAGTACTTC. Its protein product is CSARDAADPQETQYF.

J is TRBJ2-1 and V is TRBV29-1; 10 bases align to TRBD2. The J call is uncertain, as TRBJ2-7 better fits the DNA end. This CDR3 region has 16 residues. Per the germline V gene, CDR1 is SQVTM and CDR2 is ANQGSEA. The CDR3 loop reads CSVDRTSGSSYNEQYF. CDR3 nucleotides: TGCAGCGTTGATCGGACTAGCGGAAGCTCCTACAATGAGCAGTACTTC.

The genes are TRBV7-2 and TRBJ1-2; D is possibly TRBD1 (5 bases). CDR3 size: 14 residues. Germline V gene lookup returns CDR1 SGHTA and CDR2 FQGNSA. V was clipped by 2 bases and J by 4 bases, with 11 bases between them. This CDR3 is CASSLSGGSYGYTF. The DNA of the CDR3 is TGTGCCAGCAGCTTATCGGGGGGGAGCTATGGCTACACCTTC.

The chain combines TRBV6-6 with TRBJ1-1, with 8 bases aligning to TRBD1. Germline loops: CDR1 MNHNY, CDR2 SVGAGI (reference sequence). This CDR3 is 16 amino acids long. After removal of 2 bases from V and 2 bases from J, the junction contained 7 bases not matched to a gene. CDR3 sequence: CASSYATDRANTEAFF. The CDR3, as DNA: TGTGCCAGCAGTTACGCAACGGACAGGGCCAACACTGAAGCTTTCTTT.

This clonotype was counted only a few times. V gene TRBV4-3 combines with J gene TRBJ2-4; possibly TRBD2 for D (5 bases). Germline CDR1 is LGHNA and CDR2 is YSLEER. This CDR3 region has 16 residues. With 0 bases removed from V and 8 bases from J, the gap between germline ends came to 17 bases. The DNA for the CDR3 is TGCGCCAGCAGCCAAGATGTGTGGACTGCAAAGGACATTCAGTACTTC. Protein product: CASSQDVWTAKDIQYF.

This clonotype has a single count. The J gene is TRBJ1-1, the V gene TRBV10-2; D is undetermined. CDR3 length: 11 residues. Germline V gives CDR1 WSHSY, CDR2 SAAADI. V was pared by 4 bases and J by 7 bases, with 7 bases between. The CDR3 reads CASSGYLEAFF. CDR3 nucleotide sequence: TGCGCCAGCAGTGGATACCTTGAAGCTTTCTTT.

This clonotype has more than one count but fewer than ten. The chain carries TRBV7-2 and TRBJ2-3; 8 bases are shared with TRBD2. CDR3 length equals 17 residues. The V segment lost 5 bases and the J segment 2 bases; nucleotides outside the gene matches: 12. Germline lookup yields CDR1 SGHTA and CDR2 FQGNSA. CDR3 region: CASSANSGTSLTDTQYF. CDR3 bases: TGTGCCAGCAGCGCAAACTCAGGGACTAGTCTCACAGATACGCAGTATTTT.

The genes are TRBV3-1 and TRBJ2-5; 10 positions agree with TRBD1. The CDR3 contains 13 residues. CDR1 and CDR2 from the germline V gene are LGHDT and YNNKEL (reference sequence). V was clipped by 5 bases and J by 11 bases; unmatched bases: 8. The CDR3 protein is CASSTDRGNEQYF. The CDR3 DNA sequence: TGTGCCAGCAGCACGGACAGGGGGAATGAGCAGTACTTC.

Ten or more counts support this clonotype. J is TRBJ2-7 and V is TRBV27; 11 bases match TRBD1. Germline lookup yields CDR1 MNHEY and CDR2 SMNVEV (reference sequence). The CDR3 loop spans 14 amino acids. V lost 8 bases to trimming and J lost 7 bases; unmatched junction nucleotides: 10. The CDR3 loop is CASLPGQGVGEQYF. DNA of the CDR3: TGTGCCAGCTTACCGGGACAGGGGGTAGGTGAGCAGTACTTC.

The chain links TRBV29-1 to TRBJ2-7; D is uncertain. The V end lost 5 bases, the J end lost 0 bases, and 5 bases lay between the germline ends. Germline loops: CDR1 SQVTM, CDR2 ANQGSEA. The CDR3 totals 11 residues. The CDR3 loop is CSVRVSYEQYF. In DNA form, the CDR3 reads TGCAGCGTTCGGGTCTCCTACGAGCAGTACTTC.

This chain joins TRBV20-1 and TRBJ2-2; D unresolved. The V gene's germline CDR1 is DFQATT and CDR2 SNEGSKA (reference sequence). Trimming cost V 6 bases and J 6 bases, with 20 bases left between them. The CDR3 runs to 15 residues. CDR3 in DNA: TGCAGTGCCACGACCCTAAACACGCCTTCCGGGGAGCTGTTTTTT. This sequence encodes CSATTLNTPSGELFF.

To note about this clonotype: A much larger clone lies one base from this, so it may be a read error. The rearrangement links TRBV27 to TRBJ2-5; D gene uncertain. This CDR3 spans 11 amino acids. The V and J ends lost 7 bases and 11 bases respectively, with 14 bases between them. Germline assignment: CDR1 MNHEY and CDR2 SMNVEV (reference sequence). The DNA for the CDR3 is TGTGCCAGCAAGGTCCGAAATGAGCAGTACTTC. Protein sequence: CASKVRNEQYF.

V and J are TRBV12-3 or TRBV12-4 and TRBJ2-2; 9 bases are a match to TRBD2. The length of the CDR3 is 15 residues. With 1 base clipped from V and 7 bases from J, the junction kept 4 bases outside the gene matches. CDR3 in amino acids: CASSLGASGNGELFF. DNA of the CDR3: TGTGCCAGCAGTTTAGGGGCTAGCGGGAACGGGGAGCTGTTTTTT.